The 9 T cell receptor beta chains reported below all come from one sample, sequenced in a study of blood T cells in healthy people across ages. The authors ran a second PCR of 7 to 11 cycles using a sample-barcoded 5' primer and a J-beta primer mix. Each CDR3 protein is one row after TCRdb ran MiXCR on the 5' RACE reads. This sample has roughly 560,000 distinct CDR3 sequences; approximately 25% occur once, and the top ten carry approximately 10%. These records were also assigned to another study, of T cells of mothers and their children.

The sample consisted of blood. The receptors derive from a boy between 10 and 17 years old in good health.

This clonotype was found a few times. CDR3 nucleotide sequence: TGTGCCAGCAGCCCGGGACAGGGGAGCGATGAGCAGTTCTTC. Translating gives CASSPGQGSDEQFF. The rearrangement links TRBV7-3 to TRBJ2-5; 10 bases map to TRBD1. The DNA end is more similar to TRBJ2-1, so the J call may be wrong. Germline V lookup: CDR1 SGHTA, CDR2 FQGTGA. This CDR3 has 14 residues.

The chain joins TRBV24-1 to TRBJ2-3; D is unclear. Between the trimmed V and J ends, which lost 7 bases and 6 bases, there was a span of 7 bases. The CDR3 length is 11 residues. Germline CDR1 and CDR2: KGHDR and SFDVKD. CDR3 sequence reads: CATSLLDTQYF. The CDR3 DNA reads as TGTGCCACCAGCCTTTTGGATACGCAGTATTTT.

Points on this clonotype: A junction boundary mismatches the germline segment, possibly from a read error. The CDR3 spells CASGQGSPSGRYEQYF. CDR3 nucleotide sequence: TGTGCCAGCGGCCAAGGTAGTCCGTCGGGCCGGTACGAGCAGTACTTC. The gene calls are TRBV4-2 and TRBJ2-7; D is undetermined. The germline V gene encodes CDR1 LGHNA and CDR2 YNFKEQ. The CDR3 covers 16 residues.

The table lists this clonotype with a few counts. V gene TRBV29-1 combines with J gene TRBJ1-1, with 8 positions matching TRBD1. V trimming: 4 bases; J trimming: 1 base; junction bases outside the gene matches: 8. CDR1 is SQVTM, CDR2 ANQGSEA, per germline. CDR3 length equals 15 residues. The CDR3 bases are TGCAGCGTTGCTATTCTGACAGGGGAGAACACTGAAGCTTTCTTT. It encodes CSVAILTGENTEAFF. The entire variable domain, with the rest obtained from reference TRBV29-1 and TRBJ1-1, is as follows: SAVISQKPSRDICQRGTSLTIQCQVDSQVTMMFWYRQQPGQSLTLIATANQGSEATYESGFVIDKFPISRPNLTFSTLTVSNMSPEDSSIYLCSVAILTGENTEAFFGQGTRLTVV.

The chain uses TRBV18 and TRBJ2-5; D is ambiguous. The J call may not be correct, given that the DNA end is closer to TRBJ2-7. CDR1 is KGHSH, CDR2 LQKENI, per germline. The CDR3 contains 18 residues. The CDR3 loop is CASSPSSRTLKDAYEQYF. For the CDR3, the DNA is TGTGCCAGCTCACCTTCTTCTCGGACCTTAAAGGATGCCTACGAGCAGTACTTC.

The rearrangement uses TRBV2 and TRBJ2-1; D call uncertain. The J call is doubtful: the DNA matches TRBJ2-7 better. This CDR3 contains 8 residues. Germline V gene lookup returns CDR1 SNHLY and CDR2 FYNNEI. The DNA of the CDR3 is TGTGCCGGTGACGCGCAGTACTTC. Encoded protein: CAGDAQYF.

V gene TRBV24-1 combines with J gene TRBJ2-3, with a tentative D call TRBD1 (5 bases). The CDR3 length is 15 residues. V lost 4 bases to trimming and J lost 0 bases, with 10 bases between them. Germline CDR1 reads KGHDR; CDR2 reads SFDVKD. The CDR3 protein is CATSDLTDSTDTQYF. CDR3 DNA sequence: TGTGCCACCAGTGACCTGACAGATAGCACAGATACGCAGTATTTT.

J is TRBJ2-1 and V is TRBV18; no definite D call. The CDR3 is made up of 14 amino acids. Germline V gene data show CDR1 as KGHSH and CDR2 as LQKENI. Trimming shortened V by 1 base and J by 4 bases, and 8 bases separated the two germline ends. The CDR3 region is CASSPQNSYNEQFF. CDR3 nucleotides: TGTGCCAGCTCACCACAAAATAGTTACAATGAGCAGTTCTTC.

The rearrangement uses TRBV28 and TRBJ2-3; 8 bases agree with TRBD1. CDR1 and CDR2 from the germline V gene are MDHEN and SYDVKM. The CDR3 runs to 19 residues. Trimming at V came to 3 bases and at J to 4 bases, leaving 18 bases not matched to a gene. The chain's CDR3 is CASSFDVFRPGQEPDTQYF. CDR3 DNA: TGTGCCAGCAGTTTTGACGTGTTTAGACCGGGACAGGAGCCAGATACGCAGTATTTT.